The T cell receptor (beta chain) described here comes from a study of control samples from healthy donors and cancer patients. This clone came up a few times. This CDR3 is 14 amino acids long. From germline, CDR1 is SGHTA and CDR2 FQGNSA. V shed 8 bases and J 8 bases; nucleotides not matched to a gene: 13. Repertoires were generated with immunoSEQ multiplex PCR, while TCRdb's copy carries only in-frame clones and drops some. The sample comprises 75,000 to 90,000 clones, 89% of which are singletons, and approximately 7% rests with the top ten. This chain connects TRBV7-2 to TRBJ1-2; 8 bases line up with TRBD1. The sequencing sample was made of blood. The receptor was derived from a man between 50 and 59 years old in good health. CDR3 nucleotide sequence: TGTGCCAGCGGCCAGTGGACAGGGACCGGGGGCTACACCTTC. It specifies CASGQWTGTGGYTF.